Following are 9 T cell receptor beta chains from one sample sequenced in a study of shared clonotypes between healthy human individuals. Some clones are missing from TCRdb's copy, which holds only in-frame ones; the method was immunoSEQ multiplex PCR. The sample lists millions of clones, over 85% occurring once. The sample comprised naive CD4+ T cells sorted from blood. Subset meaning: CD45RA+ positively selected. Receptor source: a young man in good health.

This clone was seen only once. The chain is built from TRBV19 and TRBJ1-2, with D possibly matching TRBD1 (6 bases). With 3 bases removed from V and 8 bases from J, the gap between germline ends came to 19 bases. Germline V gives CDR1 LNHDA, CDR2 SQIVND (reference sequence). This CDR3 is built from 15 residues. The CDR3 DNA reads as TGTGCCAGTAGTATGTTCCTTAGGGGGGAAGGAGGCTACACCTTC. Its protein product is CASSMFLRGEGGYTF.

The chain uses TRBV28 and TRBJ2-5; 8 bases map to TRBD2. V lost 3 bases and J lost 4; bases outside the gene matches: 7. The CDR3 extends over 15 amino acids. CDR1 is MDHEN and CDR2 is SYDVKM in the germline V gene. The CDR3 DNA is TGTGCCAGCAGTTTCCGGGGTAGCGGGGTAGAGACCCAGTACTTC. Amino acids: CASSFRGSGVETQYF.

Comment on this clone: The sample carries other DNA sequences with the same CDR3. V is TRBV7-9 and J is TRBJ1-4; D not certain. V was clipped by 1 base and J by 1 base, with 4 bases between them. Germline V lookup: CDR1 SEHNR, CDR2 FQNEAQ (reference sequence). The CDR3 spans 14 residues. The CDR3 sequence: CASSLDRTNEKLFF. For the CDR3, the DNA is TGTGCCAGCAGCTTAGACAGAACTAATGAAAAACTGTTTTTT. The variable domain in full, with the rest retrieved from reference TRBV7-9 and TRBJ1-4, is DTGVSQNPRHKITKRGQNVTFRCDPISEHNRLYWYRQTLGQGPEFLTYFQNEAQLEKSRLLSDRFSAERPKGSFSTLEIQRTEQGDSAMYLCASSLDRTNEKLFFGSGTQLSVL.

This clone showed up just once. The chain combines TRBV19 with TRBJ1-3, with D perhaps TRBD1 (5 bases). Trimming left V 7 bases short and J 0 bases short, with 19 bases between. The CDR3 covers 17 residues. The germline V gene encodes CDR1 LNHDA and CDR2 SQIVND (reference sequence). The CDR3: CASMAGTLPLSGNTIYF. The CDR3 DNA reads TGTGCCAGTATGGCAGGGACGCTCCCCCTCTCTGGAAACACCATATATTTT.

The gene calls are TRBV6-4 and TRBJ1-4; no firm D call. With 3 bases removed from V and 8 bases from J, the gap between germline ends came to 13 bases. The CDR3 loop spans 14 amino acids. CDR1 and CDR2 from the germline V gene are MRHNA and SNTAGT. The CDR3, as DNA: TGTGCCAGCAGTGAGGGGAATGGGAACGAAAAACTGTTTTTT. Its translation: CASSEGNGNEKLFF.

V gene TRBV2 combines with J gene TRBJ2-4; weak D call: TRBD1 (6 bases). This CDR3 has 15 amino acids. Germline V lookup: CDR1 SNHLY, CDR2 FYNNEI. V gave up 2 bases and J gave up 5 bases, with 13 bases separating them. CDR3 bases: TGTGCCAGCAGTGAAAGAACAGGGCGGGAAAACATTCAGTACTTC. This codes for CASSERTGRENIQYF. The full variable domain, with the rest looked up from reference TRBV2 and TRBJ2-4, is EPEVTQTPSHQVTQMGQEVILRCVPISNHLYFYWYRQILGQKVEFLVSFYNNEISEKSEIFDDQFSVERPDGSNFTLKIRSTKLEDSAMYFCASSERTGRENIQYFGAGTRLSVL.

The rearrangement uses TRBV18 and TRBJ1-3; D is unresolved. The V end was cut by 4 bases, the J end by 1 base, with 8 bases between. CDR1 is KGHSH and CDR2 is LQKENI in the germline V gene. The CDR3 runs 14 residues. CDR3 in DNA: TGTGCCAGCTCACTTTCAGAATCTGGAAACACCATATATTTT. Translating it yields CASSLSESGNTIYF.

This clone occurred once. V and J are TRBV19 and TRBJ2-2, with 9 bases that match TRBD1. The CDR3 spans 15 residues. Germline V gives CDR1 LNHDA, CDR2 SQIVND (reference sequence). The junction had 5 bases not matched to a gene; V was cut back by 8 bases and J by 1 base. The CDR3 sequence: CASSKGQGNTGELFF. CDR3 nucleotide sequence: TGTGCCAGTTCGAAGGGACAGGGGAACACCGGGGAGCTGTTTTTT.

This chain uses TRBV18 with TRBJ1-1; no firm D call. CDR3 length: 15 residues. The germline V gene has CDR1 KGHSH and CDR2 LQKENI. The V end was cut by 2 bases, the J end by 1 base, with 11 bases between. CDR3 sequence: CASSPGTQWNTEAFF. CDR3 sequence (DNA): TGTGCCAGCTCACCAGGTACACAGTGGAACACTGAAGCTTTCTTT.